This entry lists 7 T cell receptor beta chains sequenced from one sample in a study of T cells in Graves' hyperthyroidism and ophthalmopathy (dated by TCRdb to between 2018 and 2021). Receptor libraries were prepared by multiplex PCR. Sequencing was carried out with an Illumina HiSeq 2000. The TCR beta CDR3 regions were amplified from the RNA transcripts. The TCR CDR3 was subjected to a first round of RT-PCR using the HTBI primer set and the Qiagen OneStep RT-PCR kit. TCRdb ran its own pipeline on the public reads, namely fastp trimming at Q25 and MiXCR clone calling, and kept in-frame beta chains. A single entry per CDR3 protein holds the most common genes and DNA from its merged rows. This sample holds 350,000 or so distinct CDR3 sequences; roughly 17% were observed only once. Clones ranked in the top ten supply roughly a third of the sample. Material for sequencing was blood. The receptors here all came from a woman in her 30s with Graves' hyperthyroidism that later progressed to Graves' ophthalmopathy.

In this sample, this clonotype turned up many times. The chain couples TRBV20-1 to TRBJ1-1; D remains ambiguous. V dropped 5 bases and J dropped 3 bases, with 7 bases sitting between them. CDR1 is DFQATT and CDR2 is SNEGSKA in the germline V gene (reference sequence). CDR3 size: 11 residues. CDR3 amino acids: CSADGYTEAFF. The CDR3 nucleotides are TGCAGTGCTGACGGCTACACTGAAGCTTTCTTT.

This clonotype has at least ten counts. This sequence joins TRBV28 and TRBJ2-3, with D perhaps TRBD1 or TRBD2 (5 bases each). Germline V gene lookup returns CDR1 MDHEN and CDR2 SYDVKM. The V end was cut by 6 bases, the J end by 3 bases, with 22 bases between. There are 17 residues in the CDR3. The CDR3 nucleotides are TGTGCCAGCAGCTACCATGGGGCAGAGGGAATAACAGATACGCAGTATTTT. Residues: CASSYHGAEGITDTQYF.

Ten or more counts support this clonotype. The chain is built from TRBV12-3 or TRBV12-4 and TRBJ2-5; no clear D. With 2 bases removed from V and 4 bases from J, the gap between germline ends came to 14 bases. The CDR3 length is 15 residues. CDR3 in DNA: TGTGCCAGCAGTTTAACTTCACCCCCCGGAGAGACCCAGTACTTC. Translation: CASSLTSPPGETQYF.

This clonotype was counted many times. The chain employs TRBV6-5 and TRBJ1-6; no firm D call. Trimming removed 2 bases at V and 11 bases at J, with 10 bases between. Looked up from germline, CDR1 is MNHEY and CDR2 is SVGAGI. The CDR3 runs 13 residues. CDR3 residues: CASSYARFAPLHF. The CDR3 coding sequence is TGTGCCAGCAGTTACGCACGTTTTGCACCCCTCCACTTT.

As for this clonotype: It may be a read error: a sequence one base away is much more abundant. The V call is TRBV18, the J call TRBJ2-1, with TRBD2 matching 7 bases. The CDR3 is made up of 15 amino acids. Germline V CDR1 and CDR2: KGHSH, LQKENI. DNA of the CDR3: TGTGCCAGCTCACCACGGGCGGGAGACGGCAATAAGCAGTTCTTC. It yields the protein CASSPRAGDGNKQFF.

Ten or more counts support this clonotype. The chain carries TRBV30 and TRBJ2-4; weak D call: TRBD2 (5 bases). Germline assignment: CDR1 GTSNPN and CDR2 SVGIG (reference sequence). CDR3 size: 18 residues. V lost 1 base and J 8 bases, leaving 27 bases between the germline ends. The CDR3 region has the DNA TGTGCCTGGAGTGCCTATGGAATGGCTAGCACCAGGTCGGACATTCAGTACTTC. This encodes CAWSAYGMASTRSDIQYF. Using reference TRBV30 and TRBJ2-4 for the parts outside the CDR3, the full variable domain is SQTIHQWPATLVQPVGSPLSLECTVEGTSNPNLYWYRQAAGRGLQLLFYSVGIGQISSEVPQNLSASRPQDRQFILSSKKLLLSDSGFYLCAWSAYGMASTRSDIQYFGAGTRLSVL.

The chain carries TRBV6-2 or TRBV6-3 and TRBJ2-2; TRBD2 matches at 7 bases. The CDR3 has 15 amino acids. The germline CDR1 and CDR2 sequences are MNHEY and SVGEGT. Trimming at V came to 4 bases and at J to 4 bases, leaving 6 bases not matched to a gene. CDR3 loop: CASSSRTRSTGELFF. The CDR3 nucleotides are TGTGCCAGCAGTTCACGGACTAGGTCCACCGGGGAGCTGTTTTTT.